This paragraph covers one T cell receptor (beta chain) sequence. Its target is unknown. Both 60 Vbeta primers and 13 Jbeta primers went into the PCR. As processed by the authors: Unique TCR beta chains totaled some 78 million in a later count, with roughly 11 million of them shared. Generated by immunoSEQ multiplex PCR, the TCRdb table keeps only in-frame clones and is missing some. V, J and clone size derive from that table, while D and trimming were established from the DNA sequence. Altogether roughly 200,000 clones are present, around three quarters being singletons, with the ten largest covering 1.5% to 2%. Germline V gene sequence: CDR1 SGHRS, CDR2 YFSETQ. There are 15 residues in the CDR3. V was clipped by 4 bases and J by 3 bases, with 17 bases between them. The data originate from a study of cytomegalovirus exposure and HLA in healthy donors. Study outcomes and limitations: Previous analysis showed most TCR beta V segments were productive about 90% or about 30% of the time. TCR beta sequences reportedly predicted most subjects' HLA-A and HLA-B alleles accurately.

This chain connects TRBV5-1 to TRBJ2-7; possible D gene TRBD2, 6 bases. The sequencing input was PBMCs. This receptor was taken from a man aged 30-40 years in good health and CMV-seronegative. Here the CDR3 DNA reads TGCGCCAGCAGCCGACCCCGGGACTCCAACTACGAGCAGTACTTC. Amino acid sequence: CASSRPRDSNYEQYF.